This T cell receptor beta chain was recorded in a study of blood T cells in healthy people across ages. General study findings and limits: Diversity of TCR beta correlated strongly with naive T cell percentage.

Primed by a sample-barcoded 5' primer and a J-beta primer mix, a second PCR proceeded for 7 to 11 cycles. TCRdb used MiXCR to reprocess the 5' RACE reads, holding one entry per CDR3 protein. The sample lists fewer than 900,000 distinct CDR3 sequences, 43% occurring once. To note about this clonotype: Its target is unknown.

Germline V gene data show CDR1 as SGHRS and CDR2 as YFSETQ. The length of the CDR3 is 15 residues. The V gene is TRBV5-1, the J gene TRBJ2-1; 9 bases line up with TRBD1. The DNA end favors TRBJ2-7, so the J call may be wrong. This TCR came from a woman aged 60-75 years in good health. Sequenced input: blood. CDR3 DNA sequence: TGCGCCAGCAGCTCGGACAGGGGAGGTCACAATGAGCAGTACTTC. Translation: CASSSDRGGHNEQYF.